This T cell receptor beta chain was documented in a study of regulatory T cells in long-lasting Graves disease. In its sample, this clonotype was seen many times. V dropped 4 bases and J dropped 2 bases, with 15 bases sitting between them. Germline assignment: CDR1 SGHRS and CDR2 YFSETQ. The CDR3 runs 15 residues. Described time point: newly diagnosed GD, antithyroid drugs for less than 3 months. PBMC RNA was the source of the TCR library. EDTA tubes held approximately 10 milliliters of peripheral blood from each patient. Assembly of TCR beta libraries relied on iRepertoire HTBI primers together with Arm-PCR of CDR3 regions. TCRdb recomputed calls from the multiplex PCR reads with MiXCR, one row per CDR3 protein. The sample lists some 350,000 distinct CDR3 sequences; about a sixth were seen once. The data were also submitted as part of a second study, on T cells in Graves' hyperthyroidism and ophthalmopathy.

This sequence joins TRBV5-1 and TRBJ1-2; weak D call: TRBD1 (5 bases). Material: peripheral blood mononuclear cells (PBMCs), obtained at new diagnosis, from a patient treated with antithyroid drugs. This sequence originates from a woman younger than 30 with Graves disease. CDR3 residues: CASSAGQGLNYGYTF. The CDR3 region has the DNA TGCGCCAGCAGCGCGGGGCAGGGTTTGAACTATGGCTACACCTTC. The variable domain in full, completed from reference TRBV5-1 and TRBJ1-2, reads KAGVTQTPRYLIKTRGQQVTLSCSPISGHRSVSWYQQTPGQGLQFLFEYFSETQRNKGNFPGRFSGRQFSNSRSEMNVSTLELGDSALYLCASSAGQGLNYGYTFGSGTRLTVV.